These T cell receptor beta chains were read from a single sample in a study of T cell repertoires in cytomegalovirus infection. A single record per CDR3 protein comes from TCRdb applying MiXCR to the reads. The sample consists of roughly 630,000 distinct CDR3 sequences, roughly 26% of them appearing once. Sequencing was carried out using CD8+ T cells from PBMCs. The receptors were gathered from a human donor in good health (CMV status not recorded). Some clones in this sample may be carry-over from other donors' samples. The CDR3 runs from the conserved cysteine through the conserved F or W. D genes are given only for firm matches. Clone size, where shown, is once, few, many, or a class for clones that have expanded.

CDR3aa: CASSPPGLAAGDQYF; CDR3nt: TGTGCCAGCAGCCCACCGGGACTAGCGGCAGGGGACCAGTACTTC; v_gene: TRBV7-2; d_gene: TRBD2; j_gene: TRBJ2-5; abundance: many
CDR3aa: CASSIYGTSGTTSTDTQYF; CDR3nt: TGTGCCAGTAGTATATATGGGACTAGCGGAACCACTAGCACAGATACGCAGTATTTT; v_gene: TRBV19; d_gene: TRBD2; j_gene: TRBJ2-3; abundance: -
CDR3aa: CASSSRVSGEGYTF; CDR3nt: TGTGCCAGCAGCTCCCGGGTTTCGGGAGAGGGCTACACCTTC; v_gene: TRBV7-6; d_gene: -; j_gene: TRBJ1-2; abundance: many
CDR3aa: CASSIGANVLTF; CDR3nt: TGTGCCAGTAGTATCGGGGCCAACGTCCTGACTTTC; v_gene: TRBV19; d_gene: -; j_gene: TRBJ2-6; abundance: -
CDR3aa: CAIQGRDTQYF; CDR3nt: TGTGCCATCCAGGGGAGAGATACGCAGTATTTT; v_gene: TRBV6-2/TRBV6-3; d_gene: -; j_gene: TRBJ2-3; abundance: -
CDR3aa: CASSPLGDSGVTEAFF; CDR3nt: TGCGCCAGCAGCCCGCTGGGTGACAGCGGGGTCACTGAAGCTTTCTTT; v_gene: TRBV5-1; d_gene: -; j_gene: TRBJ1-1; abundance: -
CDR3aa: CASSPPAYRSRGQETQYF; CDR3nt: TGTGCCAGCTCACCACCTGCTTATCGTTCGAGGGGCCAAGAGACCCAGTACTTC; v_gene: TRBV18; d_gene: -; j_gene: TRBJ2-5; abundance: -
CDR3aa: CASSLAGTQYF; CDR3nt: TGTGCCAGCAGCTTAGCTGGTACGCAGTATTTT; v_gene: TRBV7-2; d_gene: -; j_gene: TRBJ2-3; abundance: many
CDR3aa: CASSGQVNEKLFF; CDR3nt: TGCGCCAGCAGTGGACAGGTGAATGAAAAACTGTTTTTT; v_gene: TRBV10-1; d_gene: -; j_gene: TRBJ1-4; abundance: many
CDR3aa: CASSLVSGMNTEAFF; CDR3nt: TGCGCCAGCAGCTTGGTATCGGGGATGAACACTGAAGCTTTCTTT; v_gene: TRBV5-1; d_gene: -; j_gene: TRBJ1-1; abundance: -
CDR3aa: CASSMTGSPEAFF; CDR3nt: TGTGCCAGCAGCATGACAGGGAGTCCTGAAGCTTTCTTT; v_gene: TRBV7-4; d_gene: TRBD1; j_gene: TRBJ1-1; abundance: few
CDR3aa: CASSLVDSGATEAFF; CDR3nt: TGTGCCAGCAGCTTAGTGGACAGTGGGGCCACTGAAGCTTTCTTT; v_gene: TRBV7-6; d_gene: -; j_gene: TRBJ1-1; abundance: few
CDR3aa: CASSLMASSYNEQFF; CDR3nt: TGTGCCAGCAGCCTAATGGCGAGCTCCTACAATGAGCAGTTCTTC; v_gene: TRBV7-2; d_gene: -; j_gene: TRBJ2-1; abundance: many
CDR3aa: CASSQDRTEPYEQYF; CDR3nt: TGTGCCAGCAGCCAAGATCGGACAGAGCCCTACGAGCAGTACTTC; v_gene: TRBV14; d_gene: -; j_gene: TRBJ2-7; abundance: -
CDR3aa: CASSLRRGDLTDTQYF; CDR3nt: TGTGCCAGCAGCTTAAGGCGGGGAGATCTCACAGATACGCAGTATTTT; v_gene: TRBV7-9; d_gene: -; j_gene: TRBJ2-3; abundance: many
CDR3aa: CASSPDAANTEAFF; CDR3nt: TGTGCCAGCAGCCCGGACGCGGCGAACACTGAAGCTTTCTTT; v_gene: TRBV5-6; d_gene: -; j_gene: TRBJ1-1; abundance: few
CDR3aa: CASRATEVYGYTF; CDR3nt: TGTGCCAGCAGAGCGACAGAGGTTTATGGCTACACCTTC; v_gene: TRBV28; d_gene: -; j_gene: TRBJ1-2; abundance: -
CDR3aa: CASSPRGTRRQETQYF; CDR3nt: TGTGCCAGCAGCCCCAGGGGGACGAGGAGACAAGAGACCCAGTACTTC; v_gene: TRBV14; d_gene: TRBD1; j_gene: TRBJ2-5; abundance: -
CDR3aa: CASSLLGGIDEGTQYF; CDR3nt: TGTGCCAGCAGTTTATTAGGTGGGATTGACGAAGGGACCCAGTACTTC; v_gene: TRBV28; d_gene: -; j_gene: TRBJ2-5; abundance: many
CDR3aa: CASSLGLALTRDTQYF; CDR3nt: TGTGCCAGCAGCTTAGGGCTAGCACTCACTAGGGATACGCAGTATTTT; v_gene: TRBV7-2; d_gene: -; j_gene: TRBJ2-3; abundance: many
CDR3aa: CASSSELAGNPYVEQYF; CDR3nt: TGTGCCAGCAGCTCGGAGTTAGCGGGGAATCCTTACGTCGAGCAGTACTTC; v_gene: TRBV7-6; d_gene: TRBD2; j_gene: TRBJ2-7; abundance: many
CDR3aa: CASSPLGELFF; CDR3nt: TGTGCCAGCAGTCCCTTGGGGGAGCTGTTTTTT; v_gene: TRBV28; d_gene: -; j_gene: TRBJ2-2; abundance: many
CDR3aa: CSVERTGGRAGELFF; CDR3nt: TGCAGCGTTGAACGGACGGGAGGTCGTGCCGGGGAGCTGTTTTTT; v_gene: TRBV29-1; d_gene: TRBD2; j_gene: TRBJ2-2; abundance: few
CDR3aa: CASSRIGVQGHTEAFF; CDR3nt: TGCGCCAGCAGCCGAATCGGGGTACAGGGCCACACTGAAGCTTTCTTT; v_gene: TRBV4-3; d_gene: -; j_gene: TRBJ1-1; abundance: -
CDR3aa: CASTDEVQPQHF; CDR3nt: TGTGCCAGTACCGATGAGGTTCAGCCCCAGCATTTT; v_gene: TRBV19; d_gene: -; j_gene: TRBJ1-5; abundance: -
CDR3aa: CASSQDVGDYTYNEQFF; CDR3nt: TGCGCCAGCAGCCAAGATGTCGGGGATTACACCTACAATGAGCAGTTCTTC; v_gene: TRBV4-3; d_gene: -; j_gene: TRBJ2-1; abundance: -
CDR3aa: CASSLTGREYSNQPQHF; CDR3nt: TGTGCCAGCAGCTTAACGGGCAGGGAGTACAGCAATCAGCCCCAGCATTTT; v_gene: TRBV7-6; d_gene: -; j_gene: TRBJ1-5; abundance: -
CDR3aa: CASSYGGTEAFF; CDR3nt: TGTGCCAGCAGTTACGGGGGGACTGAAGCTTTCTTT; v_gene: TRBV6-5; d_gene: -; j_gene: TRBJ1-1; abundance: many
CDR3aa: CASSPGRYRRYEQYF; CDR3nt: TGTGCCAGCAGCCCTGGCCGATACCGGAGGTACGAGCAGTACTTC; v_gene: TRBV7-9; d_gene: -; j_gene: TRBJ2-7; abundance: few
CDR3aa: CASSSNPGQGALDEKLFF; CDR3nt: TGTGCCAGCAGTTCCAATCCGGGACAGGGGGCGTTGGACGAAAAACTGTTTTTT; v_gene: TRBV28; d_gene: TRBD1; j_gene: TRBJ1-4; abundance: few
CDR3aa: CASSLGQGADTEAFF; CDR3nt: TGTGCCAGCAGCTTGGGACAGGGGGCTGACACTGAAGCTTTCTTT; v_gene: TRBV7-6; d_gene: TRBD1; j_gene: TRBJ1-1; abundance: many
CDR3aa: CASSLGSAAYSNQPQHF; CDR3nt: TGTGCCAGCAGCTTAGGATCCGCAGCGTATAGCAATCAGCCCCAGCATTTT; v_gene: TRBV7-6; d_gene: -; j_gene: TRBJ1-5; abundance: many
CDR3aa: CASTTRESGANVLTF; CDR3nt: TGTGCCAGCACGACTAGGGAGTCTGGGGCCAACGTCCTGACTTTC; v_gene: TRBV6-2/TRBV6-3; d_gene: -; j_gene: TRBJ2-6; abundance: few
CDR3aa: CASSYSGGLRETQYF; CDR3nt: TGTGCCAGCAGTTACAGCGGGGGCCTTAGGGAGACCCAGTACTTC; v_gene: TRBV6-1; d_gene: TRBD2; j_gene: TRBJ2-5; abundance: few
CDR3aa: CASSFTWGLLAKNIQYF; CDR3nt: TGTGCCAGCAGCTTTACCTGGGGGTTACTAGCCAAAAACATTCAGTACTTC; v_gene: TRBV7-8; d_gene: -; j_gene: TRBJ2-4; abundance: many
CDR3aa: CASSYGETYEQYF; CDR3nt: TGTGCCAGCAGTTACGGAGAAACCTACGAGCAGTACTTC; v_gene: TRBV6-2/TRBV6-3; d_gene: -; j_gene: TRBJ2-7; abundance: few
CDR3aa: CASSLPDRAYEQYF; CDR3nt: TGTGCCAGCAGCTTACCCGACAGGGCCTACGAGCAGTACTTC; v_gene: TRBV7-9; d_gene: TRBD1; j_gene: TRBJ2-7; abundance: -
CDR3aa: CASSLVGEDEQFF; CDR3nt: TGTGCCAGCAGTTTAGTGGGGGAGGATGAGCAGTTCTTC; v_gene: TRBV28; d_gene: -; j_gene: TRBJ2-1; abundance: many
CDR3aa: CASSYVHGELFF; CDR3nt: TGTGCCAGCAGTTATGTTCACGGGGAGCTGTTTTTT; v_gene: TRBV6-6; d_gene: -; j_gene: TRBJ2-2; abundance: -
CDR3aa: CASSFPTDGQFF; CDR3nt: TGTGCCAGCAGTTTTCCCACCGACGGGCAGTTCTTC; v_gene: TRBV28; d_gene: -; j_gene: TRBJ2-1; abundance: few
CDR3aa: CASSWTGGNEQFF; CDR3nt: TGTGCCAGCAGCTGGACAGGGGGAAATGAGCAGTTCTTC; v_gene: TRBV5-4; d_gene: TRBD1; j_gene: TRBJ2-1; abundance: many